This TCR beta chain was sequenced for a study of blood T cell repertoires in COVID-19. Background on the study: The analysed material was cDNA or gDNA that came from T cells, B-cell-depleted T cells, or PBMCs.

The assay was immunoSEQ multiplex PCR, and TCRdb's table has in-frame clones only and misses some. This sample has about 230,000 clones, with about 84% found just once. V lost 7 bases and J 1 base, leaving 11 bases between the germline ends. The CDR3 totals 14 residues. Germline V gives CDR1 SQVTM, CDR2 ANQGSEA. The J gene is TRBJ2-6, the V gene TRBV29-1; D may be TRBD1 (6 bases). The sample taken for sequencing was peripheral blood. The sequence came from a woman aged 80 or over with acute or convalescent COVID-19. The CDR3 is CSAATGSGANVLTF. The CDR3 DNA is TGCAGCGCAGCGACAGGTTCTGGGGCCAACGTCCTGACTTTC.